This T cell receptor (beta chain) was found in a study of breast tumors, draining lymph nodes, adjacent tissues. General study results and limits: Tumor T cell lymph node origin was a supported hypothesis, not proven.

The lymph nodes were axillary draining lymph nodes from breast cancer patients. Trimming removed 5 bases at V and 1 base at J, with 11 bases between. The V gene's germline CDR1 is SGHTA and CDR2 FQGTGA. The CDR3 contains 14 residues. TCRdb reanalysed the multiplex PCR reads using MiXCR and keeps one entry per CDR3 protein. Of 150,000 to 200,000 distinct CDR3 sequences in the sample, roughly a third were seen once. This clonotype was recorded at least ten times. Its antigen is unidentified. This clonotype was sampled from a female donor with breast cancer. Some clones in this sample may be carry-over from other donors' samples. The sequenced sample was axillary lymph node tissue. The rearrangement joins TRBV7-3 to TRBJ2-5, with D perhaps matching TRBD1 (6 bases). The CDR3 coding sequence is TGTGCCAGCAGCAAACAGGGTAGCCAAGAGACCCAGTACTTC. Amino acids: CASSKQGSQETQYF.